Below are 8 T cell receptor beta chains sequenced from a single sample in a study of CD4 T cells in relation to SARS-CoV-2 and coronaviruses. Unexposed donor CD4+ T cells date from about 2011-2018, before the COVID-19 pandemic. TCRdb keeps only in-frame clones here, not all; method: immunoSEQ multiplex PCR. The table includes around 62,000 clones, about 94% detected once. Sample: naive CD4+ T cells from PBMCs. The subset here: naive CD4+ T cells isolated by negative enrichment. Receptors originate from a human donor in good health.

This rearrangement joins TRBV28 to TRBJ1-2; D may be TRBD1 (6 bases). CDR1 and CDR2 from the germline V gene are MDHEN and SYDVKM. V lost 5 bases to trimming and J lost 7 bases, with 14 bases between them. This CDR3 has 13 amino acids. CDR3 nucleotide sequence: TGTGCCAGCAGTAACCGGGACACTCGTGGCTACACCTTC. Translated, it gives CASSNRDTRGYTF.

A few counts support this clone. The chain recombines TRBV28 with TRBJ1-1; D remains ambiguous. The CDR3 totals 14 residues. With 2 bases removed from V and 0 bases from J, the gap between germline ends came to 7 bases. Germline V lookup: CDR1 MDHEN, CDR2 SYDVKM. The CDR3 bases are TGTGCCAGCAGTTTAGTACGGATGAACACTGAAGCTTTCTTT. Residues: CASSLVRMNTEAFF. The complete variable domain, with remaining parts taken from reference TRBV28 and TRBJ1-1, reads DVKVTQSSRYLVKRTGEKVFLECVQDMDHENMFWYRQDPGLGLRLIYFSYDVKMKEKGDIPEGYSVSREKKERFSLILESASTNQTSMYLCASSLVRMNTEAFFGQGTRLTVV.

The rearrangement uses TRBV19 and TRBJ2-7; TRBD1 agrees at 7 bases. This CDR3 comprises 14 residues. Germline CDR1 LNHDA, CDR2 SQIVND (reference sequence). J was trimmed by 0 bases and V by 4 bases; bases with no gene match: 3. Written as DNA, the CDR3 is TGTGCCAGTAGTAGTTGGGACAGCTCCTACGAGCAGTACTTC. Translating gives CASSSWDSSYEQYF. The variable domain in full, completed from reference TRBV19 and TRBJ2-7, reads DGGITQSPKYLFRKEGQNVTLSCEQNLNHDAMYWYRQDPGQGLRLIYYSQIVNDFQKGDIAEGYSVSREKKESFPLTVTSAQKNPTAFYLCASSSWDSSYEQYFGPGTRLTVT.

The V gene is TRBV19, the J gene TRBJ2-5; D gene uncertain. Trimming removed 4 bases at V and 2 bases at J, with 11 bases between. CDR1 is LNHDA, CDR2 SQIVND, per germline (reference sequence). This CDR3 has 14 residues. CDR3 in DNA: TGTGCCAGTAGTACCCCCGCGCGGCAAGAGACCCAGTACTTC. Translated, it gives CASSTPARQETQYF.

This clone was counted once. The chain has TRBV28 and TRBJ2-3; a weak D match, TRBD2 (7 bases). The germline gives CDR1 MDHEN, CDR2 SYDVKM. Trimming pared 6 bases from V and 0 bases from J, leaving 10 bases between. The CDR3 loop spans 14 amino acids. CDR3 sequence reads: CASSKGGSTDTQYF. Here the CDR3 DNA reads TGTGCCAGCAGCAAGGGGGGGAGCACAGATACGCAGTATTTT. The full variable domain, in which reference TRBV28 and TRBJ2-3 provide the parts outside the CDR3, is DVKVTQSSRYLVKRTGEKVFLECVQDMDHENMFWYRQDPGLGLRLIYFSYDVKMKEKGDIPEGYSVSREKKERFSLILESASTNQTSMYLCASSKGGSTDTQYFGPGTRLTVL.

The gene calls are TRBV5-8 and TRBJ2-2, with 7 positions matching TRBD1. The CDR3 consists of 16 residues. Per the germline V gene, CDR1 is SGHTS and CDR2 is YDEGEE. Trimming took 4 bases from V and 3 from J; bases not matched to a gene: 9. CDR3 DNA: TGTGCCAGCAGCGTTGGACAGGCGGGTTACACCGGGGAGCTGTTTTTT. The encoded protein is CASSVGQAGYTGELFF.

The genes are TRBV18 and TRBJ1-2; D unclear. Between the trimmed V and J ends, which lost 1 base and 3 bases, there was a span of 6 bases. Germline-derived CDR1 and CDR2 are KGHSH and LQKENI. The CDR3 has 13 residues. DNA for the CDR3: TGTGCCAGCTCACCACAGAGGGACTATGGCTACACCTTC. It yields the protein CASSPQRDYGYTF.

Only one count was recorded for this clone. The chain uses TRBV11-2 and TRBJ2-7, with D hard to call. CDR1 SGHAT and CDR2 FQNNGV come from the germline V gene. The CDR3 extends over 12 amino acids. Trimming stripped 5 bases from V and 3 bases from J, with 8 bases between. CDR3 DNA: TGTGCCAGCAGCCGAAGCAACTACGAGCAGTACTTC. Amino acid sequence: CASSRSNYEQYF.